The 26 T cell receptor beta chains presented below share a single source sample, sequenced in a study of blood T cell repertoires in COVID-19. Produced via immunoSEQ multiplex PCR; TCRdb's table is partial and in-frame only. The table has a few hundred thousand clones, about 81% seen once. Sequenced sample: peripheral blood. Receptors were obtained from a woman aged 80 or over with COVID-19, enrolled during active disease.

The chain links TRBV5-4 to TRBJ1-1; unclear D gene. The V gene lost 4 bases and the J gene lost 0 bases, with 19 bases spanning the gap. CDR1 is SGHNT, CDR2 YYREEE, per germline (reference sequence). CDR3 length: 17 amino acids. The DNA of the CDR3 is TGTGCCAGCAGCCCTGGTGGCAGGTTCTTCATGAACACTGAAGCTTTCTTT. Protein product: CASSPGGRFFMNTEAFF. Looking up the rest from reference TRBV5-4 and TRBJ1-1 gives the full variable domain: ETGVTQSPTHLIKTRGQQVTLRCSSQSGHNTVSWYQQALGQGPQFIFQYYREEENGRGNFPPRFSGLQFPNYSSELNVNALELDDSALYLCASSPGGRFFMNTEAFFGQGTRLTVV.

This chain connects TRBV28 to TRBJ1-3, with D maybe TRBD1 (6 bases). The CDR3 is 15 residues long. V gave up 6 bases and J gave up 5 bases, with 17 bases separating them. Germline CDR1 reads MDHEN; CDR2 reads SYDVKM. The CDR3 bases are TGTGCCAGCAGCTCCGGGACATATACTCGAAACACCATATATTTT. Translating it yields CASSSGTYTRNTIYF.

The chain links TRBV27 to TRBJ2-1; possible D gene TRBD1, 6 bases. The CDR3 is 11 amino acids. Germline assignment: CDR1 MNHEY and CDR2 SMNVEV (reference sequence). Trimming left V 11 bases short and J 10 bases short, with 15 bases between. DNA for the CDR3: TGTGCCGGACTTGAGGGGGACGAGCAGTTCTTC. Residues: CAGLEGDEQFF.

The chain recombines TRBV9 with TRBJ1-2, with TRBD1 identical over 7 bases. V was pared by 4 bases and J by 4 bases, with 7 bases of the junction left unmatched. This CDR3 is built from 14 residues. CDR1 SGDLS and CDR2 YYNGEE come from the germline V gene. As DNA, the CDR3 is TGTGCCAGCAGCTCAGGGACAGATAGCTATGGCTACACCTTC. This sequence encodes CASSSGTDSYGYTF.

In this sample, this clone turned up once. The V call is TRBV24-1, the J call TRBJ1-2; perhaps TRBD1 as D (6 bases). The germline CDR1 and CDR2 sequences are KGHDR and SFDVKD. The CDR3 consists of 13 residues. Between the trimmed V and J ends, which lost 4 bases and 5 bases, there was a span of 10 bases. Here the CDR3 reads CATSDPGQYGYTF. The DNA of the CDR3 is TGTGCCACCAGTGACCCAGGACAGTATGGCTACACCTTC.

The gene calls are TRBV7-9 and TRBJ2-7, with 7 bases fitting TRBD1. After removal of 5 bases from V and 3 bases from J, the junction contained 7 bases not matched to a gene. The CDR3 is made up of 14 amino acids. Germline V lookup: CDR1 SEHNR, CDR2 FQNEAQ (reference sequence). The DNA for the CDR3 is TGTGCCAGCAGCCCAGACAGGGAGCGCTACGAGCAGTACTTC. Protein product: CASSPDRERYEQYF.

The V call is TRBV6-4, the J call TRBJ2-7, with 8 bases identical to TRBD1. There are 15 residues in the CDR3. Germline V gene lookup returns CDR1 MRHNA and CDR2 SNTAGT. V shed 5 bases, J shed 4 bases, and the junction held 10 bases outside the gene matches. For the CDR3, the DNA is TGTGCCAGCAGTTCAACAGGGGGTTCCCTTTACGAGCAGTACTTC. Amino acid sequence: CASSSTGGSLYEQYF.

This clone was observed a handful of times. This chain connects TRBV24-1 to TRBJ1-5, with D possibly TRBD1 on 6 matching bases. The CDR3 contains 16 residues. Germline CDR1 and CDR2: KGHDR and SFDVKD. Trimming took 7 bases from V and 0 from J, leaving 15 bases between them. The CDR3 DNA reads TGTGCCACCAGCGAGGGGGGGGGAGCTAGCAATCAGCCCCAGCATTTT. The encoded protein is CATSEGGGASNQPQHF.

This clone was recorded a few times. CDR3 sequence reads: CASSLFGRTYEQYF. The CDR3 coding sequence is TGTGCCAGCAGCTTATTCGGCAGGACCTACGAGCAGTACTTC. The chain employs TRBV7-2 and TRBJ2-7; D gene uncertain. CDR3 length equals 14 residues. The germline V gene encodes CDR1 SGHTA and CDR2 FQGNSA. V was trimmed by 2 bases and J by 2 bases, leaving 10 bases between them.

The chain couples TRBV5-1 to TRBJ1-4; 9 bases fit TRBD1. Losses at the gene ends were 2 bases for V and 4 bases for J; bases not matched to a gene: 3. The CDR3 extends over 15 amino acids. Germline V lookup: CDR1 SGHRS, CDR2 YFSETQ. The CDR3 reads CASSFVTGGNEKLFF. The CDR3 DNA is TGCGCCAGCAGCTTCGTGACAGGGGGTAATGAAAAACTGTTTTTT.

The gene calls are TRBV28 and TRBJ1-5, with D perhaps matching TRBD1 (5 bases). V was pared by 4 bases and J by 1 base, with 17 bases between. Germline V lookup: CDR1 MDHEN, CDR2 SYDVKM. This CDR3 region has 17 residues. The CDR3 DNA follows: TGTGCCAGCAGTTCCCGCCGGGGGGGGTCGAGCAATCAGCCCCAGCATTTT. It codes for CASSSRRGGSSNQPQHF.

V gene TRBV5-1 combines with J gene TRBJ2-1, with 10 bases matching TRBD2. This CDR3 has 15 residues. V was clipped by 0 bases and J by 3 bases; unmatched bases: 0. Germline CDR1 and CDR2: SGHRS and YFSETQ. CDR3 loop: CASSLVAGGYNEQFF. In DNA, the CDR3 is TGCGCCAGCAGCTTGGTAGCGGGGGGCTACAATGAGCAGTTCTTC.

J is TRBJ2-3 and V is TRBV5-1, with TRBD1 matching over 8 bases. Germline V gene sequence: CDR1 SGHRS, CDR2 YFSETQ. After removal of 4 bases from V and 6 bases from J, the junction contained 4 bases not matched to a gene. The CDR3 runs to 13 residues. Written as DNA, the CDR3 is TGCGCCAGCAGCCTAGACAGGGGTGATACGCAGTATTTT. Protein sequence: CASSLDRGDTQYF.

The chain uses TRBV28 and TRBJ1-1; D might be TRBD1 (5 bases). The germline V gene encodes CDR1 MDHEN and CDR2 SYDVKM. CDR3 length: 14 residues. Trimming shortened V by 2 bases and J by 3 bases, and 10 bases separated the two germline ends. CDR3 loop: CASSLGAPDTEAFF. As DNA, the CDR3 is TGTGCCAGCAGTTTAGGGGCGCCGGACACTGAAGCTTTCTTT.

V usage is TRBV6-5 and J usage is TRBJ1-2; TRBD1 might be the D (6 bases). Trimming cost V 5 bases and J 0 bases, with 13 bases left between them. The CDR3 loop spans 15 amino acids. CDR1 is MNHEY and CDR2 is SVGAGI in the germline V gene. The chain's CDR3 is CASSPPGGTNYGYTF. DNA of the CDR3: TGTGCCAGCAGTCCCCCGGGGGGCACTAACTATGGCTACACCTTC.

This chain joins TRBV2 and TRBJ2-3, with D possibly matching TRBD1 (6 bases). Germline CDR1 and CDR2: SNHLY and FYNNEI. This CDR3 comprises 14 residues. V was cut by 7 bases and J by 2 bases, with 13 bases left in between. The DNA for the CDR3 is TGTGCCAGCAAGGGGGACCAAAACACAGATACGCAGTATTTT. Its protein is CASKGDQNTDTQYF.

The V gene is TRBV6-1, the J gene TRBJ1-2; possibly TRBD1 for D (5 bases). This CDR3 is 13 amino acids long. With 3 bases removed from V and 0 bases from J, the gap between germline ends came to 5 bases. Per the germline V gene, CDR1 is MNHNS and CDR2 is SASEGT. CDR3 DNA sequence: TGTGCCAGCAGTGAGACAGCTAACTATGGCTACACCTTC. Protein: CASSETANYGYTF.

This chain joins TRBV7-9 and TRBJ1-1, with no clear D. Germline CDR1 reads SEHNR; CDR2 reads FQNEAQ (reference sequence). Trimming removed 5 bases from V and 3 bases from J, with 22 bases in between. The CDR3 is 17 residues long. Here the CDR3 DNA reads TGTGCCAGCAGCCCGCGCAGGTCGCTCGGGAGGGACACTGAAGCTTTCTTT. This gives the protein CASSPRRSLGRDTEAFF.

The DNA of the CDR3 is TGTGCCATCAGTGAGCGGTCGTCGGGTACGAACACTGAAGCTTTCTTT. Its protein product is CAISERSSGTNTEAFF. The chain joins TRBV10-3 to TRBJ1-1; no clear D. Germline V gene sequence: CDR1 ENHRY, CDR2 SYGVKD. The V end lost 2 bases, the J end lost 1 base, and 14 bases lay between the germline ends. The CDR3 is 16 amino acids.

V is TRBV28 and J is TRBJ1-5; D is possibly TRBD1 (6 bases). The ends were cut back, 6 bases at V and 3 bases at J, with 9 bases in the middle. Looked up from germline, CDR1 is MDHEN and CDR2 is SYDVKM. The CDR3 spans 13 residues. Here the CDR3 reads CASSGQFNQPQHF. CDR3 DNA sequence: TGTGCCAGCAGCGGACAGTTCAATCAGCCCCAGCATTTT.

This rearrangement joins TRBV27 to TRBJ1-1, with TRBD1 matching over 9 bases. The germline gives CDR1 MNHEY, CDR2 SMNVEV (reference sequence). The CDR3 sequence is 16 residues long. After removal of 4 bases from V and 1 base from J, the junction contained 7 bases not matched to a gene. The CDR3 nucleotides read TGTGCCAGCAGTTCTCGGACAGGGGCGGGGAACACTGAAGCTTTCTTT. It is translated as CASSSRTGAGNTEAFF.

V gene TRBV5-1 combines with J gene TRBJ2-3, with 7 nucleotides matching TRBD2. The V segment lost 2 bases and the J segment 0 bases; nucleotides outside the gene matches: 3. The CDR3 runs to 15 residues. Germline loops: CDR1 SGHRS, CDR2 YFSETQ. CDR3 residues: CASSFFSGSTDTQYF. The CDR3, as DNA: TGCGCCAGCAGCTTTTTTAGCGGGAGCACAGATACGCAGTATTTT. Complete variable domain (other parts from reference TRBV5-1 and TRBJ2-3): KAGVTQTPRYLIKTRGQQVTLSCSPISGHRSVSWYQQTPGQGLQFLFEYFSETQRNKGNFPGRFSGRQFSNSRSEMNVSTLELGDSALYLCASSFFSGSTDTQYFGPGTRLTVL.

The V gene is TRBV18, the J gene TRBJ2-5; 12 bases are shared with TRBD2. CDR1 is KGHSH and CDR2 is LQKENI in the germline V gene. There are 14 residues in the CDR3. Trimming at V came to 7 bases and at J to 4 bases, leaving 4 bases not matched to a gene. CDR3: CASFPGLAGETQYF. The CDR3 DNA follows: TGTGCCAGCTTCCCGGGACTAGCGGGAGAGACCCAGTACTTC.

The gene calls are TRBV5-4 and TRBJ2-5; D is perhaps TRBD1 (6 bases). Looked up from germline, CDR1 is SGHNT and CDR2 is YYREEE (reference sequence). Trimming cost V 0 bases and J 4 bases, with 10 bases left between them. This CDR3 is 14 amino acids long. The CDR3 spells CASSLAQGRETQYF. CDR3 nucleotide sequence: TGTGCCAGCAGCTTGGCACAGGGTAGAGAGACCCAGTACTTC.

The chain links TRBV5-4 to TRBJ1-1; TRBD1 matches at 7 bases. This CDR3 is 14 amino acids long. The germline V gene has CDR1 SGHNT and CDR2 YYREEE (reference sequence). Trimming took 4 bases from V and 3 from J; bases not matched to a gene: 6. The CDR3 loop reads CASSGRDSYTEAFF. CDR3 DNA sequence: TGTGCCAGCAGCGGCCGGGACAGTTACACTGAAGCTTTCTTT.

This clone was detected only once. The V gene is TRBV10-3, the J gene TRBJ2-7; 9 positions agree with TRBD2. The CDR3 contains 13 residues. Trimming took 4 bases from V and 6 from J; bases not matched to a gene: 4. CDR1 and CDR2 (germline): ENHRY, SYGVKD. The CDR3 DNA reads as TGTGCCATCAGTGTAGCGGGAGAGGGCGAGCAGTACTTC. Translation: CAISVAGEGEQYF.